This T cell receptor (beta chain) was sequenced during a study of shared clonotypes between healthy human individuals. Assay used: immunoSEQ multiplex PCR; TCRdb lists only in-frame clones, some missing. Of 650,000 to 750,000 clones listed, about two thirds are singletons. In germline, CDR1 is MGHRA, CDR2 YSYEKL. The CDR3 has 15 amino acids. The V end was cut by 5 bases, the J end by 8 bases, with 19 bases between. Material for sequencing was memory CD4+ T cells sorted from blood. As to subset: CD45RA-negative fraction. This chain links TRBV4-1 with TRBJ2-4; TRBD2 is a possible D gene (6 bases). This TCR was sampled from a woman in her thirties in good health. The CDR3: CASSNELGGVYIQYF. CDR3 nucleotide sequence: TGCGCCAGCAGCAACGAATTGGGGGGAGTCTACATTCAGTACTTC.